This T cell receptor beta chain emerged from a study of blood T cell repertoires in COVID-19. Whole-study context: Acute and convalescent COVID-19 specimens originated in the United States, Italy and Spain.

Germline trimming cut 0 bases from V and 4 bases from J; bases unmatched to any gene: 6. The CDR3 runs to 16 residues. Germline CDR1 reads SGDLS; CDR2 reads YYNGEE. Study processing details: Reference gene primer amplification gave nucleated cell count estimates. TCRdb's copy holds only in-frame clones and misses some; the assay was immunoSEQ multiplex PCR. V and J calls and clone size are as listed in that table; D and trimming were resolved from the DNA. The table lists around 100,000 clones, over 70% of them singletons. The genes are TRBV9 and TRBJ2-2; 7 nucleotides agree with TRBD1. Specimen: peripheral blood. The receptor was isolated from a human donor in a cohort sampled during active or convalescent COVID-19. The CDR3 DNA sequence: TGTGCCAGCAGCGTAGCGCCATGGGACAGCACCGGGGAGCTGTTTTTT. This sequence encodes CASSVAPWDSTGELFF.